Listed below are T cell receptor beta chains from one sample, sequenced in a study of shared clonotypes between healthy human individuals. Repertoires were generated with immunoSEQ multiplex PCR, while TCRdb's copy carries only in-frame clones and drops some. The table includes approximately 1.5 million clones, 97% to 99% detected once. Sequences were obtained from naive CD4+ T cells sorted from blood. Receptors were obtained from a man aged 25 to 40 in good health. Each CDR3 is given with its conserved first and last residue. D genes are given only for firm matches. Expanded clones are given a class, and other clones once, few, many or no size at all.

D gene: -
J gene: TRBJ2-1
clone size: -
V gene: TRBV5-1
CDR3 DNA: TGCGCCAGTTCACCGCTCCTCGACAAGAGCTCCTACAATGAGCAGTTCTTC
CDR3 protein: CASSPLLDKSSYNEQFF

D gene: TRBD1
J gene: TRBJ1-5
clone size: -
V gene: TRBV27
CDR3 DNA: TGTGCCAGCAGTCCCCAGGGGGGGAGCAATCAGCCCCAGCATTTT
CDR3 protein: CASSPQGGSNQPQHF

D gene: TRBD2
J gene: TRBJ2-1
clone size: -
V gene: TRBV19
CDR3 DNA: TGTGCCAGTAGTAGGGGGGGCAATGAGCAGTTCTTC
CDR3 protein: CASSRGGNEQFF

D gene: -
J gene: TRBJ1-2
clone size: -
V gene: TRBV20-1
CDR3 DNA: TGCAGTGCTAGAGAGGGCGGCTACACCTTC
CDR3 protein: CSAREGGYTF

D gene: -
J gene: TRBJ1-1
clone size: -
V gene: TRBV25-1
CDR3 DNA: TGTGCCAGCAGTGAAAAGATGGGGACAGAAGCTTTCTTT
CDR3 protein: CASSEKMGTEAFF

D gene: -
J gene: TRBJ2-2
clone size: -
V gene: TRBV5-4
CDR3 DNA: TGTGCCAGCAGCCCCGACATTGGGCGGACCGGGGAGCTGTTTTTT
CDR3 protein: CASSPDIGRTGELFF

D gene: TRBD2
J gene: TRBJ2-1
clone size: -
V gene: TRBV5-4
CDR3 DNA: TGTGCCAGTAAGACTAGCGGGAGTCATGAGCAGTTCTTC
CDR3 protein: CASKTSGSHEQFF

D gene: -
J gene: TRBJ2-7
clone size: -
V gene: TRBV5-1
CDR3 DNA: TGCGCCAGCAGCCGGACTTTTGGCGACGAGCAGTACTTC
CDR3 protein: CASSRTFGDEQYF

D gene: -
J gene: TRBJ1-1
clone size: -
V gene: TRBV6-5
CDR3 DNA: TGTGCCAGCACCACCGGACCTGTCGGAGTCACTGAAGCTTTCTTT
CDR3 protein: CASTTGPVGVTEAFF

D gene: TRBD2
J gene: TRBJ2-7
clone size: -
V gene: TRBV28
CDR3 DNA: TGTGCCAGCAGTTTCTTTCAGGCGGGAGCCTACTCCTACGAGCAGTACTTC
CDR3 protein: CASSFFQAGAYSYEQYF

D gene: -
J gene: TRBJ1-1
clone size: -
V gene: TRBV5-1
CDR3 DNA: TGCGCCAGCAGCGAATTGGGATGGACTGAAGCTTTCTTT
CDR3 protein: CASSELGWTEAFF

D gene: -
J gene: TRBJ2-7
clone size: once
V gene: TRBV11-2
CDR3 DNA: TGTGCCAGCAGCTTAGAAATCCTGGCCTACGAGCAGTACTTC
CDR3 protein: CASSLEILAYEQYF

D gene: -
J gene: TRBJ2-3
clone size: -
V gene: TRBV7-2
CDR3 DNA: TGTGCCAGCAGCCCGAGCGGAGGGGGCGCGTATACGCAGTATTTT
CDR3 protein: CASSPSGGGAYTQYF

D gene: -
J gene: TRBJ1-1
clone size: -
V gene: TRBV4-1
CDR3 DNA: TGCGCCAGCAGCCAAGAGGGGCAGGAAGGGAGTGAAGCTTTCTTT
CDR3 protein: CASSQEGQEGSEAFF

D gene: -
J gene: TRBJ2-1
clone size: -
V gene: TRBV5-1
CDR3 DNA: TGCGCCAGCAGCTTGGTTCAGGCGAGCTCCTACAATGAGCAGTTCTTC
CDR3 protein: CASSLVQASSYNEQFF

D gene: -
J gene: TRBJ2-2
clone size: -
V gene: TRBV11-3
CDR3 DNA: TGTGCCAGCAGCTTACGGCTCACCGGGGAGCTGTTTTTT
CDR3 protein: CASSLRLTGELFF

D gene: TRBD2
J gene: TRBJ2-5
clone size: once
V gene: TRBV5-4
CDR3 DNA: TGTGCCAGCAGCTTCGGGGGGACTAGCGGGCTTCGAGAGACCCAGTACTTC
CDR3 protein: CASSFGGTSGLRETQYF

D gene: TRBD2
J gene: TRBJ2-6
clone size: -
V gene: TRBV10-2
CDR3 DNA: TGCGCCAGCAGTGAGACCGGCGGGAGGGCTTCATGGCCTGGGGCCAACGTCCTGACTTTC
CDR3 protein: CASSETGGRASWPGANVLTF

D gene: TRBD2
J gene: TRBJ2-1
clone size: -
V gene: TRBV18
CDR3 DNA: TGTGCCAGCTCACCAGGCGGGAGTTACAATGAGCAGTTCTTC
CDR3 protein: CASSPGGSYNEQFF

D gene: TRBD1
J gene: TRBJ2-1
clone size: -
V gene: TRBV5-8
CDR3 DNA: TGTGCCAGCAGCTTGGGGACAGGGCGTCAAGAGCAGTTCTTC
CDR3 protein: CASSLGTGRQEQFF

D gene: TRBD2
J gene: TRBJ2-2
clone size: -
V gene: TRBV18
CDR3 DNA: TGTGCCAGCTCACCAGGACTAGCGGGAGTAACCGGGGAGCTGTTTTTT
CDR3 protein: CASSPGLAGVTGELFF

D gene: TRBD1
J gene: TRBJ2-5
clone size: -
V gene: TRBV28
CDR3 DNA: TGTGCCAGCAGTTTGACAGGGGAGAAAGAGACCCAGTACTTC
CDR3 protein: CASSLTGEKETQYF

D gene: -
J gene: TRBJ2-5
clone size: -
V gene: TRBV14
CDR3 DNA: TGTGCCAGTAAACCGACAGGCCTCCAAGAGACCCAGTACTTC
CDR3 protein: CASKPTGLQETQYF

D gene: -
J gene: TRBJ2-3
clone size: -
V gene: TRBV11-2
CDR3 DNA: TGTGCCAGCAGCTTAGGTCGGGGGAACACAGATACGCAGTATTTT
CDR3 protein: CASSLGRGNTDTQYF

D gene: -
J gene: TRBJ2-1
clone size: -
V gene: TRBV19
CDR3 DNA: TGTGCCAGTAGTATTTATCTGCGACAGGTTGACAATGAGCAGTTCTTC
CDR3 protein: CASSIYLRQVDNEQFF

D gene: -
J gene: TRBJ2-4
clone size: -
V gene: TRBV28
CDR3 DNA: TGTGCCAGCAGCCCCCCCCCGGGTAGGCGTCAGGACAAAAACATTCAGTACTTC
CDR3 protein: CASSPPPGRRQDKNIQYF

D gene: -
J gene: TRBJ2-1
clone size: once
V gene: TRBV9
CDR3 DNA: TGTGCCAGCAGCGCTCGGGGGCAGGGGGTATACAATGAGCAGTTCTTC
CDR3 protein: CASSARGQGVYNEQFF

D gene: -
J gene: TRBJ1-2
clone size: -
V gene: TRBV7-6
CDR3 DNA: TGTGCCAGCAGCCCCTTGATGACAGGCAAGAGGGGCTACACCTTC
CDR3 protein: CASSPLMTGKRGYTF

D gene: TRBD1
J gene: TRBJ2-5
clone size: -
V gene: TRBV2
CDR3 DNA: TGTGCCAGCAGGTGGGACAGGGGGGGAGAGACCCAGTACTTC
CDR3 protein: CASRWDRGGETQYF

D gene: -
J gene: TRBJ2-6
clone size: -
V gene: TRBV9
CDR3 DNA: TGTGCCAGCAGCGTGAGCCCTACCTCTGGGGCCAACGTCCTGACTTTC
CDR3 protein: CASSVSPTSGANVLTF

D gene: -
J gene: TRBJ2-3
clone size: -
V gene: TRBV9
CDR3 DNA: TGTGCCAGCAGCGTAAGGGGGAGGTTGGGCACAGATACGCAGTATTTT
CDR3 protein: CASSVRGRLGTDTQYF

D gene: TRBD2
J gene: TRBJ2-2
clone size: -
V gene: TRBV19
CDR3 DNA: TGTGCCAGCGGGGGGGGAAGGATGTTTTTT
CDR3 protein: CASGGGRMFF

D gene: TRBD1
J gene: TRBJ1-1
clone size: -
V gene: TRBV2
CDR3 DNA: TGTGCCAGCGAGACGGACAGGGCTGCCTCTGAAGCTTTCTTT
CDR3 protein: CASETDRAASEAFF

D gene: -
J gene: TRBJ2-4
clone size: -
V gene: TRBV6-5
CDR3 DNA: TGTGCCAGCAGCAACTTGGCATCAGCCAAAAACATTCAGTACTTC
CDR3 protein: CASSNLASAKNIQYF

D gene: -
J gene: TRBJ2-1
clone size: -
V gene: TRBV11-2
CDR3 DNA: TGTGCCAGCAGCTTAGATCTCGGCAATGAGCAGTTCTTC
CDR3 protein: CASSLDLGNEQFF

D gene: TRBD1
J gene: TRBJ2-7
clone size: -
V gene: TRBV11-3
CDR3 DNA: TGTGCCAGCAGCTTTGGGACAGGGGGTGACGAGCAGTACTTC
CDR3 protein: CASSFGTGGDEQYF

D gene: TRBD1
J gene: TRBJ1-1
clone size: -
V gene: TRBV4-1
CDR3 DNA: TGCGCCAGCAGCCAAGTCCAGGGGGGTATCACTGAAGCTTTCTTT
CDR3 protein: CASSQVQGGITEAFF

D gene: -
J gene: TRBJ1-4
clone size: -
V gene: TRBV18
CDR3 DNA: TGTGCCAGCTCACCAGCCGGGACCGGGCATGAAAAACTGTTTTTT
CDR3 protein: CASSPAGTGHEKLFF

D gene: -
J gene: TRBJ1-2
clone size: -
V gene: TRBV25-1
CDR3 DNA: TGTGCCAGCAGTCGAGGGGGGTATCTCTATGGCTACACCTTC
CDR3 protein: CASSRGGYLYGYTF

D gene: -
J gene: TRBJ2-7
clone size: -
V gene: TRBV5-4
CDR3 DNA: TGTGCCAGCAGGGATTGGAAGGACCACGAGCAGTACTTC
CDR3 protein: CASRDWKDHEQYF

D gene: -
J gene: TRBJ2-7
clone size: -
V gene: TRBV6-6
CDR3 DNA: TGTGCCAGCAGTTACGGGGACGTCTACGAGCAGTACTTC
CDR3 protein: CASSYGDVYEQYF

D gene: TRBD1
J gene: TRBJ2-5
clone size: -
V gene: TRBV6-5
CDR3 DNA: TGTGCCACCTTCAATCCAGGGGGCGGGGAGACCCAGTACTTC
CDR3 protein: CATFNPGGGETQYF

D gene: TRBD1
J gene: TRBJ2-1
clone size: once
V gene: TRBV28
CDR3 DNA: TGTGCCAGCAGTCCACCCGGGACAGGCCTTGGGTACAATGAGCAGTTCTTC
CDR3 protein: CASSPPGTGLGYNEQFF

D gene: -
J gene: TRBJ2-7
clone size: -
V gene: TRBV5-4
CDR3 DNA: TGTGCCAGCAGCCAAGCGCTGACCTACGAGCAGTACTTC
CDR3 protein: CASSQALTYEQYF

D gene: TRBD2
J gene: TRBJ2-1
clone size: -
V gene: TRBV10-3
CDR3 DNA: TGTGCCAGCCATCCGGGACTAGCGGGAGCGGGGGGAGGGAATGAGCAGTTCTTC
CDR3 protein: CASHPGLAGAGGGNEQFF

D gene: TRBD1
J gene: TRBJ1-2
clone size: -
V gene: TRBV28
CDR3 DNA: TGTGCCAGCAGTTTGCAGGGACAGGGGGCTCATGGCTACACCTTC
CDR3 protein: CASSLQGQGAHGYTF

D gene: -
J gene: TRBJ2-1
clone size: -
V gene: TRBV5-1
CDR3 DNA: TGCGCCAGCGGCCTGGGGGGAGTTTCCTACAATGAGCAGTTCTTC
CDR3 protein: CASGLGGVSYNEQFF

D gene: -
J gene: TRBJ2-7
clone size: -
V gene: TRBV11-3
CDR3 DNA: TGTGCCAGCAGCTTATCGCCGCTAGGCGAGCAGTACTTC
CDR3 protein: CASSLSPLGEQYF